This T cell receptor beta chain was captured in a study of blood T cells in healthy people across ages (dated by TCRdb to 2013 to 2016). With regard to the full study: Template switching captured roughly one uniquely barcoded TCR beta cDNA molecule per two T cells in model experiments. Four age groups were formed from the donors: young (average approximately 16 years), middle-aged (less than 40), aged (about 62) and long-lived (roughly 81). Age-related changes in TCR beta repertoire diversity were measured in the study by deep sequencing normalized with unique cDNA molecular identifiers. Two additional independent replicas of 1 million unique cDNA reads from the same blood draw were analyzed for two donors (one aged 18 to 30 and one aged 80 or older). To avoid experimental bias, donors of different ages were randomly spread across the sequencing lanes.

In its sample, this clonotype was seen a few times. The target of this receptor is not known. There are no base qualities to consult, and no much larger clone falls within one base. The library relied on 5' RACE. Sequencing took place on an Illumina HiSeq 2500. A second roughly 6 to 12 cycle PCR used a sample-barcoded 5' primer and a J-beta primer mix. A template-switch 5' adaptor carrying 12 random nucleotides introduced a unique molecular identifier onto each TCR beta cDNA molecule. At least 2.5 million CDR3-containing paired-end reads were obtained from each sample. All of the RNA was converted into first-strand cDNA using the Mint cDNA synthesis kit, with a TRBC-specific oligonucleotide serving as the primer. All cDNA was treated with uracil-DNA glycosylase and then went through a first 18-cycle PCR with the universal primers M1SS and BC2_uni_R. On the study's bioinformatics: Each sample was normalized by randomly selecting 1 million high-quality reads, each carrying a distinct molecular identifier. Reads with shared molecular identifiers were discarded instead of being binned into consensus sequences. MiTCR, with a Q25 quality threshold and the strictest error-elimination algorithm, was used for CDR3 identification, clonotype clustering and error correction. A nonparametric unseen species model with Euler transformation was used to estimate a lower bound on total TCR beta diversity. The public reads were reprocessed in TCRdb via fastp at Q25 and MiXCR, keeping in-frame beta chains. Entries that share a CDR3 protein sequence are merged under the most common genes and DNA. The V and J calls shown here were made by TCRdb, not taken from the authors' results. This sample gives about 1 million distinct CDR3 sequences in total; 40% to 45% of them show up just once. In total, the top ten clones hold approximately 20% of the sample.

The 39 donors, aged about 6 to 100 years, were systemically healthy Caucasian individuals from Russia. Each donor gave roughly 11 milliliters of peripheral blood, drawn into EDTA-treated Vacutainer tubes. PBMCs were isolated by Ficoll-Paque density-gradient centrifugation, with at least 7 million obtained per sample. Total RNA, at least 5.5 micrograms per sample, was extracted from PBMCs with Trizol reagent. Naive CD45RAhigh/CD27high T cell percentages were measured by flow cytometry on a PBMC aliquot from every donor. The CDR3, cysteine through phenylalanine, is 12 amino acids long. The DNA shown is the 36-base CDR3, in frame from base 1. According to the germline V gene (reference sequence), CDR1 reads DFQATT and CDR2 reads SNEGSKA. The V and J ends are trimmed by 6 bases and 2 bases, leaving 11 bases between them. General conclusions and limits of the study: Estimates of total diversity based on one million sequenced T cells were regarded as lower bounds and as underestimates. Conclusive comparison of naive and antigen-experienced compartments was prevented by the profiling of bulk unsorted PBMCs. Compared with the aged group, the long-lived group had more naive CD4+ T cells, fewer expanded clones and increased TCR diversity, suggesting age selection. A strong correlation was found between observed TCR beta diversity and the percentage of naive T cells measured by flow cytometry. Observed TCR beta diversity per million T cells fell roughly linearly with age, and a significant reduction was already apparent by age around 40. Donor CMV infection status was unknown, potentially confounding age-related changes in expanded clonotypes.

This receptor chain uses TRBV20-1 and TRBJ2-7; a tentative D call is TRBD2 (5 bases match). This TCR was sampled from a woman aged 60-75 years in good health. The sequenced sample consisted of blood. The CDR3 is CSAILDTYEQYF. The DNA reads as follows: TGCAGTGCCATACTAGATACCTACGAGCAGTACTTC.